This TCR beta chain was identified in a study of cytomegalovirus exposure and HLA in healthy donors. Broader study findings: Per a later analysis, HLA-associated TCR beta chains showed more clonal expansion than other, equally common TCR beta chains. Under 20,000 TCR beta sequences were associated with HLA alleles at 0.05 false discovery rate in a later analysis. Donors belonging to an Asian-associated ancestry cluster reportedly showed fewer N-insertions in productive TCRs than the approximately 700-donor mean, according to what a later analysis found. Most subjects' HLA-A and HLA-B alleles were reportedly predicted from TCR beta sequences.

Primers: 60 Vbeta forward and 13 Jbeta reverse. The table came from immunoSEQ multiplex PCR; TCRdb's copy has only in-frame clones and leaves some out. The sample has around 140,000 clones, roughly 80% seen once. Germline CDR1 is SGHTA and CDR2 is FQGNSA. V lost 2 bases, J lost 7 bases, and 9 bases lay in between. This CDR3 is 12 amino acids long. Comment on this clone: The antigen is undetermined.

The sequenced material came from PBMCs. The clonotype comes from a female donor in good health and CMV-seronegative. The chain recombines TRBV7-2 with TRBJ2-7; maybe TRBD2 (5 bases). CDR3 sequence (DNA): TGTGCCAGCAGCTTACCCCCGGGGGAGCAGTACTTC. Amino acid sequence: CASSLPPGEQYF. Variable domain in full (rest from reference TRBV7-2 and TRBJ2-7): GAGVSQSPSNKVTEKGKDVELRCDPISGHTALYWYRQSLGQGLEFLIYFQGNSAPDKSGLPSDRFSAERTGGSVSTLTIQRTQQEDSAVYLCASSLPPGEQYFGPGTRLTVT.